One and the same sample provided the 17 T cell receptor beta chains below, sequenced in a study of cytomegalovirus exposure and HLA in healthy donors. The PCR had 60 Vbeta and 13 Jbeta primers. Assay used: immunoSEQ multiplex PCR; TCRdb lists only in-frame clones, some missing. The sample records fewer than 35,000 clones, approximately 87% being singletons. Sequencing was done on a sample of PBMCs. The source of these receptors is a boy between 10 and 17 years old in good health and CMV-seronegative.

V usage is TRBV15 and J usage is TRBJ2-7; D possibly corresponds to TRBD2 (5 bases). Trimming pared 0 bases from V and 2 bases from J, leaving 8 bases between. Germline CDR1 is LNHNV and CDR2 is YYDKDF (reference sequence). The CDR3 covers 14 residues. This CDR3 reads CATSRDVGAYEQYF. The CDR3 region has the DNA TGTGCCACCAGCAGAGATGTGGGAGCCTACGAGCAGTACTTC.

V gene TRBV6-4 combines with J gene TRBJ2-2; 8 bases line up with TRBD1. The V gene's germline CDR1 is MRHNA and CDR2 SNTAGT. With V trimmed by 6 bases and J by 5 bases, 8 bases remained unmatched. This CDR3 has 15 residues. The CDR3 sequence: CASRQQGVTTGELFF. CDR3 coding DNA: TGTGCCAGCAGGCAACAGGGGGTTACGACCGGGGAGCTGTTTTTT.

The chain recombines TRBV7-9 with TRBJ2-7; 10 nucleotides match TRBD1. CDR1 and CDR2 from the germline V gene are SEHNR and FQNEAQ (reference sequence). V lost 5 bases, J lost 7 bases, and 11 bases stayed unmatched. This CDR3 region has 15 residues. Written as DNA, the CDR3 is TGTGCCAGCAGCCCAACCGGGACAGGGGCGAGGGAGCAGTACTTC. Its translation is CASSPTGTGAREQYF.

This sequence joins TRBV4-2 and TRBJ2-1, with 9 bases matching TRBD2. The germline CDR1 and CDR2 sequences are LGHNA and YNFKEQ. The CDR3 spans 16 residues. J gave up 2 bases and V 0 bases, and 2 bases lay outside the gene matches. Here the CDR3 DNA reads TGTGCCAGCAGCCAAGAGAGCGGGGGGACCTACAATGAGCAGTTCTTC. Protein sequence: CASSQESGGTYNEQFF.

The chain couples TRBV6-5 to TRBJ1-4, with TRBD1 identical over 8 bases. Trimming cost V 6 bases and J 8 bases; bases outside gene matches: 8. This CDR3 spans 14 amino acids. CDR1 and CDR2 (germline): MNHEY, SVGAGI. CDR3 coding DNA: TGTGCCAGCAGGGTCGAACAGGGGGACGAAAAACTGTTTTTT. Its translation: CASRVEQGDEKLFF.

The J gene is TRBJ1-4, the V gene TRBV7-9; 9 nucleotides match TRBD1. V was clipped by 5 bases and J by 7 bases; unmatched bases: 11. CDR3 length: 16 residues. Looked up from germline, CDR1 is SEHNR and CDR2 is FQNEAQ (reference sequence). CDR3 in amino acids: CASSPNRGPGSEKLFF. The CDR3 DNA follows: TGTGCCAGCAGCCCAAACAGGGGGCCCGGTAGTGAAAAACTGTTTTTT.

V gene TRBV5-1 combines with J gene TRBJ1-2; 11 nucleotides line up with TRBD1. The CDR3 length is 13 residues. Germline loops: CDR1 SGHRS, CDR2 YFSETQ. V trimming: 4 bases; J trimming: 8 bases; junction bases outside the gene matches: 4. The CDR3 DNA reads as TGCGCCAGCAGCCCGGGACAGGGGGACGGCTACACCTTC. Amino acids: CASSPGQGDGYTF.

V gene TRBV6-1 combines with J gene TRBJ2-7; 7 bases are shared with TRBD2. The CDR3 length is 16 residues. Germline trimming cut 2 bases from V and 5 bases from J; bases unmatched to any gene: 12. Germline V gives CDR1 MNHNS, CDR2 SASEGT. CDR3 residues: CASSEKMGGGDDEQYF. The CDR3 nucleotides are TGTGCCAGCAGTGAAAAAATGGGGGGAGGGGACGACGAGCAGTACTTC.

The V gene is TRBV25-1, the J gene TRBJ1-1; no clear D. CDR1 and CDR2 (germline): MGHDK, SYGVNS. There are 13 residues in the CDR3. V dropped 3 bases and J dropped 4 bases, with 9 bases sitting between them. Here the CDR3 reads CASSDRILTEAFF. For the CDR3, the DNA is TGTGCCAGCAGTGACCGTATCCTCACTGAAGCTTTCTTT.

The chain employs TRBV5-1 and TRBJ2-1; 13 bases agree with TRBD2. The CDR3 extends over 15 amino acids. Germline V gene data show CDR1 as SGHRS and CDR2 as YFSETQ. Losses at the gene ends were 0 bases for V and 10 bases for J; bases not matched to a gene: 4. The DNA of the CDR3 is TGCGCCAGCAGCTTGGGACTAGCGGGGGGCCGGGAGCAGTTCTTC. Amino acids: CASSLGLAGGREQFF.

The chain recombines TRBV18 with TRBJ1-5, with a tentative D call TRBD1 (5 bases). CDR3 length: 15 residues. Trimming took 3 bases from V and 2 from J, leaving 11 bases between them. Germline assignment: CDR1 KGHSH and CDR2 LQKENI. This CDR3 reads CASSPPGLGNQPQHF. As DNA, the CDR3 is TGTGCCAGCTCACCCCCAGGGCTTGGCAATCAGCCCCAGCATTTT.

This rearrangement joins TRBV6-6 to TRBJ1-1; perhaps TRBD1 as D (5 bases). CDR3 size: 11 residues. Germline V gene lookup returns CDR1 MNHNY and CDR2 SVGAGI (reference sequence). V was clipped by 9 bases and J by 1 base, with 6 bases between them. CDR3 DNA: TGTGCCAGTACAGGGAACACTGAAGCTTTCTTT. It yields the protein CASTGNTEAFF.

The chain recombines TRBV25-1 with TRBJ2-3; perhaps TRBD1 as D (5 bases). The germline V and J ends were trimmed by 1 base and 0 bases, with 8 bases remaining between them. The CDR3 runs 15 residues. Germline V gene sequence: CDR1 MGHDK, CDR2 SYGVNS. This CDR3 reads CASSESGASTDTQYF. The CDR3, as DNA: TGTGCCAGCAGTGAATCTGGGGCTAGCACAGATACGCAGTATTTT.

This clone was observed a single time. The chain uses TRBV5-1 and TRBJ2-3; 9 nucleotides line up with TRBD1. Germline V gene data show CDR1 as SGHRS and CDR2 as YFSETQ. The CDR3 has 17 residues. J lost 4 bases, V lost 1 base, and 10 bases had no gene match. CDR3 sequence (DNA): TGCGCCAGCAGCTTGATTAAATCCGACAGGGGGGCAGATACGCAGTATTTT. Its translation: CASSLIKSDRGADTQYF.

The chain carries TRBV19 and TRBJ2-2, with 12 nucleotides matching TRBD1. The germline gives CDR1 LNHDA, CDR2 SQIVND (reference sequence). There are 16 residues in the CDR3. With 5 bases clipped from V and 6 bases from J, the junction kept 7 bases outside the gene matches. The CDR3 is CASSDGTGGQAGELFF. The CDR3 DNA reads TGTGCCAGTAGTGACGGGACAGGGGGCCAGGCCGGGGAGCTGTTTTTT. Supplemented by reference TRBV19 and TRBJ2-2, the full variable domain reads DGGITQSPKYLFRKEGQNVTLSCEQNLNHDAMYWYRQDPGQGLRLIYYSQIVNDFQKGDIAEGYSVSREKKESFPLTVTSAQKNPTAFYLCASSDGTGGQAGELFFGEGSRLTVL.

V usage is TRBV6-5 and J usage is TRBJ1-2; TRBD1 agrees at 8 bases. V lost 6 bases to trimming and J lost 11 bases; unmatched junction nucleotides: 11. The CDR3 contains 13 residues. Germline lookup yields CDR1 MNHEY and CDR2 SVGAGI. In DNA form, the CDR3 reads TGTGCCAGCAGCTTTCAGGCGGACAGGGCGTACACCTTC. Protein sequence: CASSFQADRAYTF.

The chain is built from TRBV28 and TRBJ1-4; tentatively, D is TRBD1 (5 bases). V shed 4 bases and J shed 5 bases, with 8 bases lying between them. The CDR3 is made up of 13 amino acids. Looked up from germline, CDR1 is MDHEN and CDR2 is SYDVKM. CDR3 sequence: CASSWGENEKLFF. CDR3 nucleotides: TGTGCCAGCAGTTGGGGCGAGAATGAAAAACTGTTTTTT.